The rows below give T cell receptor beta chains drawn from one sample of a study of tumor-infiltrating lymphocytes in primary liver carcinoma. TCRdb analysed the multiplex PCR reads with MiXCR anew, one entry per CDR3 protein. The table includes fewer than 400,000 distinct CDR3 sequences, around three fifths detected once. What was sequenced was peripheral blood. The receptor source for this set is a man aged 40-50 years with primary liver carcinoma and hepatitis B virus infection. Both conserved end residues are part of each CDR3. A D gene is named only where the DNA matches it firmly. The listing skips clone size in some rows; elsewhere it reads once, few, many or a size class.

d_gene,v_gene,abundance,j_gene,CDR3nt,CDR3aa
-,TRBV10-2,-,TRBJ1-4,TGCGCCAACAGTGAGTCCGCACAGCTTCATGAAAAACTGTTTTTT,CANSESAQLHEKLFF
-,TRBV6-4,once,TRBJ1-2,TGTGGCAGCAGTGACCCGCGACTAGGCTACACCTTC,CGSSDPRLGYTF
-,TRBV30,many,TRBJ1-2,TGTGCCTGGAGTGTACGGATTCACTATGGCTACACCTTC,CAWSVRIHYGYTF
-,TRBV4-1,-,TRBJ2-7,TGCGTCAGCAGCCAATTGTTTAAAACGGGCGAGCAGTACTTC,CVSSQLFKTGEQYF
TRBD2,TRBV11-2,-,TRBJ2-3,TGTGTCAGCAGCTTTCTCAGCGGGAGATTCGGAGATACGCAGTATTTT,CVSSFLSGRFGDTQYF
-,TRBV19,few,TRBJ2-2,TGTGCCAGTAGCCAGACTGTCACCGGGGAGCTGTTTTTT,CASSQTVTGELFF
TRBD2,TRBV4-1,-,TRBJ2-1,TGCGCCAGCAGCCCCGAACCAGCGGGGACTTACAATGAGCAGTTCTTC,CASSPEPAGTYNEQFF
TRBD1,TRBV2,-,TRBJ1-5,TGTGCCAGCCACCGGGACAGGGTAAAACAGCCCCAGCATTTT,CASHRDRVKQPQHF
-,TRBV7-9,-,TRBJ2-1,TGTGCCAGCAGCTCGACACAAGGACTCTTCTCCTACAATGAGCAGTTCTTC,CASSSTQGLFSYNEQFF
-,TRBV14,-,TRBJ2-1,TGTGCCAGCAGCCAAGATCGACTACCCTACAATGAGCAGTTCTTC,CASSQDRLPYNEQFF
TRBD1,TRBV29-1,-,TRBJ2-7,TGCAGCGTTGCGACCGGGACAGGGTGTTACGAGCAGTACTTC,CSVATGTGCYEQYF
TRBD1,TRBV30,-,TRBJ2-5,TGTGCCTGGAGCGCCGGGACAGGGGGCTTACAAGAGACCCAGTACTTC,CAWSAGTGGLQETQYF
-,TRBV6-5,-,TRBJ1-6,TGCACCAGCAGTTACCCCGAGAGGTCAGGGCGTAATTCACCCCTCCACTTT,CTSSYPERSGRNSPLHF
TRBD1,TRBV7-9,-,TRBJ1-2,TGTGCCAGCAGCTCTCGACAGGGATCTAACTATGGCTGCACCTTC,CASSSRQGSNYGCTF
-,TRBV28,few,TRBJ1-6,TGTGCCAGCAGCGAAGGGGGTTTCTCCCTCCACTTT,CASSEGGFSLHF
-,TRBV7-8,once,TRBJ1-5,TGTGCCAGCAGCTTCGAGGTGGGTGGCAATCAGCCCCAGCATTTT,CASSFEVGGNQPQHF
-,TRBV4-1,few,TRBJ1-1,TGCGCCAGCAGCCTACCTAGGGTGGGCACTGAAGCTTTCTTT,CASSLPRVGTEAFF
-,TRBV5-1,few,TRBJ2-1,TGCGCCAGCAGCCTAACCATGGCCGGGAGCTCCTACAATGAGCAGTTCTTC,CASSLTMAGSSYNEQFF
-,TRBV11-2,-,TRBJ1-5,TGTGCCAGTAGCTTAAACGGGGGGGCTCAGCCCCAGCATTTT,CASSLNGGAQPQHF
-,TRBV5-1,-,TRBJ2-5,TGCGCCAGCAGCGTCACGGGACACCAAGAGACCCAGTACTTC,CASSVTGHQETQYF
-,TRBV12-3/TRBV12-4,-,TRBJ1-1,TGTTCCAGCAGTTTAGGCGGTGGCGCTGAAGCTTTCTTT,CSSSLGGGAEAFF
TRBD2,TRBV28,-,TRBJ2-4,TGTGCCAGCACCAAAGCGGGAGGGGGGAACATTCAGTACTTC,CASTKAGGGNIQYF
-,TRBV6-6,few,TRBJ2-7,TGTGCCAGCACCAGGACGGTTACCTACGAGCAGTACTTC,CASTRTVTYEQYF
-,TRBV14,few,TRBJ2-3,TGTGCCAGCAGCCAAGGGGGGGATACGCAGTATTTT,CASSQGGDTQYF
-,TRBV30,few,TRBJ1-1,TGTGCCCCCATGGGCCATCCTAATAAGGCCGGTGTGAACACTGAAGCTTTCTTT,CAPMGHPNKAGVNTEAFF
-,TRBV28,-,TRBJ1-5,TGTGCCAGCAGTTCTCCCACCGGGACAAGAAGCGGTCAGCCCCAGCATTTT,CASSSPTGTRSGQPQHF
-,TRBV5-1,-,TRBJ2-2,TGCGCCAGCAGCTTCAGGCAGGAGGTCGGGGAGCTGTTTTTT,CASSFRQEVGELFF